These 11 T cell receptor beta chains originate from one sample sequenced in a study of blood T cells in healthy people across ages. A sample-barcoded 5' primer and a J-beta primer mix were used in a second PCR of about 7 to 12 cycles. TCRdb re-derived calls from the 5' RACE reads in MiXCR, one entry per CDR3 protein. The sample records about 730,000 distinct CDR3 sequences, 40% to 45% being singletons. What was sequenced was blood. The receptors shown here come from a woman aged 60-70 years in good health.

The CDR3 loop reads CASSPRTSGRVSYNEQFF. The CDR3 DNA reads TGTGCCAGCAGCCCTCGGACTAGCGGGAGGGTCTCCTACAATGAGCAGTTCTTC. This chain joins TRBV9 and TRBJ2-1; 15 positions agree with TRBD2. The CDR3 spans 18 residues. The germline V gene encodes CDR1 SGDLS and CDR2 YYNGEE. V dropped 4 bases and J dropped 0; count of bases not matched to a gene: 5.

This clonotype was seen at least ten times. V gene TRBV29-1 combines with J gene TRBJ2-7, with 7 bases fitting TRBD1. This CDR3 is 14 amino acids long. Germline V gene lookup returns CDR1 SQVTM and CDR2 ANQGSEA. Trimming at V came to 6 bases and at J to 5 bases, leaving 13 bases not matched to a gene. Here the CDR3 DNA reads TGCAGCGTGGTTAACAGGGGTCTAAAGGACGAGCAGTACTTC. Translated, it gives CSVVNRGLKDEQYF.

A few counts support this clonotype. J is TRBJ2-7 and V is TRBV11-2, with D possibly being TRBD1 (6 bases). CDR3 length equals 13 residues. The V end was cut by 5 bases, the J end by 7 bases, with 15 bases between. From germline, CDR1 is SGHAT and CDR2 FQNNGV. DNA for the CDR3: TGTGCCAGCAGCCCACAAACAGGGCGGGAGCAGTACTTC. Residues: CASSPQTGREQYF.

The J gene is TRBJ1-1, the V gene TRBV6-2 or TRBV6-3; 7 nucleotides align to TRBD1. In germline, CDR1 is MNHEY, CDR2 SVGEGT. CDR3 length: 15 amino acids. After removal of 2 bases from V and 1 base from J, the junction contained 4 bases not matched to a gene. CDR3 residues: CASSYTRTGNTEAFF. The CDR3 coding sequence is TGTGCCAGCAGTTACACTCGGACAGGGAACACTGAAGCTTTCTTT.

A note on this clonotype: Given a much more abundant clone one base away, this may be a read error. The V gene is TRBV7-2, the J gene TRBJ1-2; D may be TRBD1 (5 bases). Per the germline V gene, CDR1 is SGHTA and CDR2 is FQGNSA. V was trimmed by 0 bases and J by 8 bases, leaving 13 bases between them. This CDR3 has 14 residues. The CDR3 DNA is TGTGCCAGCAGCTTAGCCGGGACGGAAGAGGGCTACACCTTC. As protein: CASSLAGTEEGYTF.

The chain joins TRBV20-1 to TRBJ1-1, with 7 nucleotides matching TRBD1. The CDR3 totals 17 residues. The V and J ends lost 3 bases and 5 bases, in that order; junction bases with no gene match: 18. CDR1 and CDR2 from the germline V gene are DFQATT and SNEGSKA (reference sequence). The CDR3 coding sequence is TGCAGTGCTAGGGGTGTCGGCAGGGGGAAGGTTGGGACTGAAGCTTTCTTT. It is translated as CSARGVGRGKVGTEAFF.

A note on this clonotype: This may come from a read error, since a much larger clone is one base off. This chain connects TRBV4-3 to TRBJ2-5; D remains unclear. CDR3 length: 14 amino acids. The V and J ends lost 4 bases and 4 bases respectively, with 13 bases between them. Germline CDR1 is LGHNA and CDR2 is YSLEER. CDR3 region: CASSPSYITETQYF. The DNA for the CDR3 is TGCGCCAGCAGCCCCTCGTACATTACAGAGACCCAGTACTTC.

The V call is TRBV4-2, the J call TRBJ2-7; 8 bases agree with TRBD2. The germline V gene encodes CDR1 LGHNA and CDR2 YNFKEQ. This CDR3 spans 18 amino acids. The V and J ends lost 4 bases and 2 bases, in that order; junction bases with no gene match: 16. CDR3 in amino acids: CASSLSRWPLAGPYEQYF. In nucleotides, the CDR3 is TGTGCCAGCAGCCTCTCACGCTGGCCTCTAGCGGGCCCCTACGAGCAGTACTTC.

The chain couples TRBV3-1 to TRBJ2-7; 9 nucleotides align to TRBD2. The better agreement between TRBJ2-4 and the DNA end casts doubt on the J call. The CDR3 runs 14 residues. Germline CDR1 reads LGHDT; CDR2 reads YNNKEL (reference sequence). The CDR3 sequence is CASRPASGGNIQYF. In nucleotides, the CDR3 is TGTGCCAGCCGCCCAGCCAGCGGGGGGAACATTCAGTACTTC.

This clonotype showed up just a few times. In nucleotides, the CDR3 is TGCAGTGCTAGTCCTGGCGGGGGGGTTTACAATGAGCAGTTCTTC. It specifies CSASPGGGVYNEQFF. The chain combines TRBV20-1 with TRBJ2-1, with 9 nucleotides matching TRBD2. CDR3 length: 15 amino acids. Germline CDR1 reads DFQATT; CDR2 reads SNEGSKA (reference sequence). V dropped 3 bases and J dropped 4; count of bases not matched to a gene: 7.

This clonotype was seen repeatedly, ten times or more. The CDR3 sequence is CSAGTSGRNEQFF. Here the CDR3 DNA reads TGCAGTGCTGGGACTAGCGGGAGGAATGAGCAGTTCTTC. The chain is built from TRBV20-1 and TRBJ2-1, with TRBD2 identical over 15 bases. The V gene end was trimmed by 5 bases and the J gene end by 7 bases; junction bases not matched to a gene: 0. This CDR3 region has 13 residues. Germline assignment: CDR1 DFQATT and CDR2 SNEGSKA (reference sequence).